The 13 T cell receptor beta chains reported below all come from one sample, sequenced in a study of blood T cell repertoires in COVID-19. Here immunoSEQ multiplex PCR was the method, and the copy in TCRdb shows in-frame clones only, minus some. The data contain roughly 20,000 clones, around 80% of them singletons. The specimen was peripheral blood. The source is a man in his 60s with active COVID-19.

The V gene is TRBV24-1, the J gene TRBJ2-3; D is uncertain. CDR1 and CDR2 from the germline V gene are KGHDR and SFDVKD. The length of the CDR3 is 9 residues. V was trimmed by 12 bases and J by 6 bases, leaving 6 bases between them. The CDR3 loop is CASRDTQYF. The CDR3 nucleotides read TGTGCCTCCCGGGATACGCAGTATTTT.

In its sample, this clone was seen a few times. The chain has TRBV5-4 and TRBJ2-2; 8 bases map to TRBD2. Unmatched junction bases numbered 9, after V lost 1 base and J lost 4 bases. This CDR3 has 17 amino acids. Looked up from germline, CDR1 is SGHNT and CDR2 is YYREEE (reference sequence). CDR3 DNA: TGTGCCAGCAGCTTGAAGTTTGCGGGAGGACCCACCGGGGAGCTGTTTTTT. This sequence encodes CASSLKFAGGPTGELFF.

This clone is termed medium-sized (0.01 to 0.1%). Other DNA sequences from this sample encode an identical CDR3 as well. The CDR3 DNA follows: TGTGCCAGCAGCTTAGGAGCGGATTACGAGCAGTACTTC. This codes for CASSLGADYEQYF. This chain links TRBV7-2 with TRBJ2-7, with D possibly matching TRBD2 (5 bases). Germline assignment: CDR1 SGHTA and CDR2 FQGNSA. The V end lost 1 base, the J end lost 4 bases, and 8 bases lay between the germline ends. The CDR3 is 13 residues long.

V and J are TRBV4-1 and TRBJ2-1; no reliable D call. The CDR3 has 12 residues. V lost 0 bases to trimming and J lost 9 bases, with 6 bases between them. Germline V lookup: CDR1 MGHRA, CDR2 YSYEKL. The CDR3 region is CASSQDEVEQFF. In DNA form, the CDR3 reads TGCGCCAGCAGCCAAGATGAGGTTGAGCAGTTCTTC.

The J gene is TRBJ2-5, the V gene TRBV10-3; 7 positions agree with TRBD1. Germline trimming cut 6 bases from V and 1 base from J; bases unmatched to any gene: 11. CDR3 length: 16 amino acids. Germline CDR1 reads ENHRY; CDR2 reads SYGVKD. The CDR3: CAIRRSTGILQETQYF. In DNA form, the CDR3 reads TGTGCCATCAGGAGATCGACAGGGATCCTCCAAGAGACCCAGTACTTC.

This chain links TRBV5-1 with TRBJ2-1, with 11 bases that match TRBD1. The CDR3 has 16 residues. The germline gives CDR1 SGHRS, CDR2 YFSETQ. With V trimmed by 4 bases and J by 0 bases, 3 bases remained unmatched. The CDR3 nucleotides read TGCGCCAGCAGCGTGGGGACAGGGGGCTCCTACAATGAGCAGTTCTTC. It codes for CASSVGTGGSYNEQFF. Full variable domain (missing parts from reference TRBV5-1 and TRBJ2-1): KAGVTQTPRYLIKTRGQQVTLSCSPISGHRSVSWYQQTPGQGLQFLFEYFSETQRNKGNFPGRFSGRQFSNSRSEMNVSTLELGDSALYLCASSVGTGGSYNEQFFGPGTRLTVL.

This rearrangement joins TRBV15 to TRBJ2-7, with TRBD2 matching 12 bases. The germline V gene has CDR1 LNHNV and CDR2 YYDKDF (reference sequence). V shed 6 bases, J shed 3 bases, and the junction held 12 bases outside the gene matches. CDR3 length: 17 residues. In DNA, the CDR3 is TGTGCCACCAGGGAAACTACCGGGACTAGCGGGTTCTACGAGCAGTACTTC. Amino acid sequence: CATRETTGTSGFYEQYF.

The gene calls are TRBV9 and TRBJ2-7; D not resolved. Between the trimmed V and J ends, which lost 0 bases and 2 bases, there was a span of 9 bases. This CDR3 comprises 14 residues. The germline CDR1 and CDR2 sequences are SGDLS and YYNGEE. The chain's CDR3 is CASSVGPEAYEQYF. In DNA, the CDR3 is TGTGCCAGCAGCGTAGGGCCAGAGGCCTACGAGCAGTACTTC.

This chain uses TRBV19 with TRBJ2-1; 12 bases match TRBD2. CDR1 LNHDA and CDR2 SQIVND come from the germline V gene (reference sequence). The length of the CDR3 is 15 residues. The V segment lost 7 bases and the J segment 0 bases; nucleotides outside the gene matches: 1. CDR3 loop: CASTTSGSSYNEQFF. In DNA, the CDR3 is TGTGCCAGTACGACTAGCGGGAGCTCCTACAATGAGCAGTTCTTC.

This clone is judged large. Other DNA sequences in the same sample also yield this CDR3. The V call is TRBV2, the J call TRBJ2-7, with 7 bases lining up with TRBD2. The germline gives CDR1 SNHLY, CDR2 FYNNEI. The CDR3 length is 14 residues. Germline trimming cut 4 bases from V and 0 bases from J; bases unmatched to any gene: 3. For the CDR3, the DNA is TGTGCCAGCAGTGGGCCTAGCGGCTCCTACGAGCAGTACTTC. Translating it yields CASSGPSGSYEQYF.

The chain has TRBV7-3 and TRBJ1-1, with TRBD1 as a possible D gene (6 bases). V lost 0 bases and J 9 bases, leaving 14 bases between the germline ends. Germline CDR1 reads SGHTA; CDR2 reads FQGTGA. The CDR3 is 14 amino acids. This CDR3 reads CASSLTGGAVQAFF. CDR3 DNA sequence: TGTGCCAGCAGCTTAACCGGGGGGGCAGTTCAAGCTTTCTTT.

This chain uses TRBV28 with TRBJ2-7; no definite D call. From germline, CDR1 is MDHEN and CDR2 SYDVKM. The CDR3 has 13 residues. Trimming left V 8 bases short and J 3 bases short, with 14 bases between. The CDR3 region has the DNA TGTGCCAGCGCCACAGTGTTAAACTACGAGCAGTACTTC. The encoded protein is CASATVLNYEQYF.

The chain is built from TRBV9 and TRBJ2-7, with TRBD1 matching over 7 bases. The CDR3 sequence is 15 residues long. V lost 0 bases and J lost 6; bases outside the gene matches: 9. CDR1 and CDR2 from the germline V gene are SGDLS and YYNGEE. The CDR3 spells CASSVEDRIRSEQYF. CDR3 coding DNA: TGTGCCAGCAGCGTAGAGGACAGGATCCGATCCGAGCAGTACTTC.